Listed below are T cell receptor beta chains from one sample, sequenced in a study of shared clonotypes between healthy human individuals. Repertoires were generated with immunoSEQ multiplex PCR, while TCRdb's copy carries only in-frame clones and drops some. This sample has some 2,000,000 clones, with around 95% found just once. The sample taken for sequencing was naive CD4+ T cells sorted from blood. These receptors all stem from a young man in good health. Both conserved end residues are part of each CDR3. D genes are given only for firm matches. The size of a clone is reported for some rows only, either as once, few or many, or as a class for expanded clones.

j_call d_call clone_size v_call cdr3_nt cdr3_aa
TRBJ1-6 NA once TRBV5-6 TGTGCCAGCAGCTTAGGGGACTCGAATTCACCCCTCCACTTT CASSLGDSNSPLHF
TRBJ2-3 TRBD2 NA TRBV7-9 TGTGCCAGCAGCAAGCAACGGGGGGGCGCAGATACGCAGTATTTT CASSKQRGGADTQYF
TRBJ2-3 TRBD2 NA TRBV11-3 TGTGCCAGCAGCCATAGCGGGGGGCGGGATACGCAGTATTTT CASSHSGGRDTQYF
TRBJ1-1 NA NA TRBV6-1 TGTGCCAGCAGTCGTCAGGGGAACACTGAAGCTTTCTTT CASSRQGNTEAFF
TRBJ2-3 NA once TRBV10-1 TGCGCCAGCAGTGAGTCGACTGAAAATACGCAGTATTTT CASSESTENTQYF
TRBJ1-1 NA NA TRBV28 TGTGTCAGCAGGAGACAGGAAAACACTGAAGCTTTCTTT CVSRRQENTEAFF
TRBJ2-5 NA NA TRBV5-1 TGCGCCAGCAGCTTGGAAAGGGGGGCCGAAGAGACCCAGTACTTC CASSLERGAEETQYF
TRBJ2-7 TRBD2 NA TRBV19 TGTGCCAGTAGTCTCGCAGCGGGGGCGATCTCCTACGAGCAGTACTTC CASSLAAGAISYEQYF
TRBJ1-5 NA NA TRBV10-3 TGTGCCATCAGTGACTTTTCAGGACCCAGCAATCAGCCCCAGCATTTT CAISDFSGPSNQPQHF
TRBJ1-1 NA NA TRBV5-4 TGTGCCAGCAGCGACACGGGTAGGGGGACTGAAGCTTTCTTT CASSDTGRGTEAFF
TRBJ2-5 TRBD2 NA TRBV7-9 TGTGCCAGCAGCTCGGGACTAGCGGGGAGGGAGACCCAGTACTTC CASSSGLAGRETQYF
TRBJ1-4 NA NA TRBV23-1 TGCGCCAGCAGTCAAGAGGGTCGCCCTGAAAAACTGTTTTTT CASSQEGRPEKLFF
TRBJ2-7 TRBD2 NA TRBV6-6 TGTGCCAGCAGGGACCTAGCGGTCCCCTACGAGCAGTACTTC CASRDLAVPYEQYF
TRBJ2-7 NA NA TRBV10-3 TGTGCCATCAGTGATATAGGGGAACAGTACTTC CAISDIGEQYF
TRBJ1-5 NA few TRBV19 TGTGCCAGTGGTTTTAGCAATCAGCCCCAGCATTTT CASGFSNQPQHF
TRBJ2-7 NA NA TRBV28 TGTGCCAGCAGTTTCCCCGGAGGGGGCGCCGAGCAGTACTTC CASSFPGGGAEQYF
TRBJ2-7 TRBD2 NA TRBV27 TGTGCCAGCAGAGCGGGGGGGCCCTACGAGCAGTACTTC CASRAGGPYEQYF
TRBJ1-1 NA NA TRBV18 TGTGCCAGCTCACCCACGCAGGCCGGGGACACTGAAGCTTTCTTT CASSPTQAGDTEAFF
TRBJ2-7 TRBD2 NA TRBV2 TGTGCCAGCAGTGACGTCACTAGCGGCTCCTACGAGCAGTACTTC CASSDVTSGSYEQYF
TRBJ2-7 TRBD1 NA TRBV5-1 TGCGCCAGCAGCCAGACAGGGGCTCCTGGGGTCTACGAGCAGTACTTC CASSQTGAPGVYEQYF
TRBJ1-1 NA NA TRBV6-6 TGTGCCAGCTGCAAGTCATATGGCACTGAAGCTTTCTTT CASCKSYGTEAFF
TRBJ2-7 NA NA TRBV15 TGTGCCACCAGCGGCCAGCCCTACGAGCAGTACTTC CATSGQPYEQYF
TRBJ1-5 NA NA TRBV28 TGTGCCAGCAGGACAGAAGGGCAGCCCCAGCATTTT CASRTEGQPQHF
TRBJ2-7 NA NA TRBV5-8 TGTGCCAGCAGCTGGGGGGACACCACCTACGAGCAGTACTTC CASSWGDTTYEQYF
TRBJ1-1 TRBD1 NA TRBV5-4 TGTGCCAGCAGCGGGGCGGGACAGTGGAACACTGAAGCTTTCTTT CASSGAGQWNTEAFF
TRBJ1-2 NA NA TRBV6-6 TGTGCCAGCAGCCGACAGGAGAGTTATGGCTACACCTTC CASSRQESYGYTF
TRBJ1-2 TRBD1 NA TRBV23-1 TGCGCCAGCACCGTCCCGGGACAGGGTTTGTGCTCTGGCTACACCTTC CASTVPGQGLCSGYTF
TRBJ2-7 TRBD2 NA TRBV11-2 TGTGCCAGCAGCTCGTCGGGACTAGCGGGGGGGCTTCACGAGCAGTACTTC CASSSSGLAGGLHEQYF
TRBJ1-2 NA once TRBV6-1 TGTGCCAGCGCATTCCTCAGGGGTGGCTACACCTTC CASAFLRGGYTF